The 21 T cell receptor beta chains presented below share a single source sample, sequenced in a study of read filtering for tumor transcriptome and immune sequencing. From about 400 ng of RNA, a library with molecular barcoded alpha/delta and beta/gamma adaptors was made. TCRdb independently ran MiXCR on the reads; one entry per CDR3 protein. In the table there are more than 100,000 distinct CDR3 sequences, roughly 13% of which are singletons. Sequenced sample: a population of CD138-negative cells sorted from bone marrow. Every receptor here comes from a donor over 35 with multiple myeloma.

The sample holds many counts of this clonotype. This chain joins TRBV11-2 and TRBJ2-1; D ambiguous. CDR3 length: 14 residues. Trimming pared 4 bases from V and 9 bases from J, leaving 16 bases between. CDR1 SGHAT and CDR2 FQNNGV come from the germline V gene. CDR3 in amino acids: CASSYTDISSEQFF. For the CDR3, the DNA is TGTGCCAGCAGCTACACTGACATATCCTCTGAGCAGTTCTTC.

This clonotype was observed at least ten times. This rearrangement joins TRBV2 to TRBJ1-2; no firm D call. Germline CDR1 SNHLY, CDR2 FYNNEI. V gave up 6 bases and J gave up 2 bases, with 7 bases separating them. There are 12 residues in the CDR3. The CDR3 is CASSPFNYGYTF. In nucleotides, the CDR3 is TGTGCCAGCAGCCCCTTCAACTATGGCTACACCTTC.

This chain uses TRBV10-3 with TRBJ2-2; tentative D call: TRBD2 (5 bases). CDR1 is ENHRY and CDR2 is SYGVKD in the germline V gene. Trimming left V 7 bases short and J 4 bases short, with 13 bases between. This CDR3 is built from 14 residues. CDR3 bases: TGTGCCATCAACCTAGGGAGCAGCACCGGGGAGCTGTTTTTT. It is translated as CAINLGSSTGELFF.

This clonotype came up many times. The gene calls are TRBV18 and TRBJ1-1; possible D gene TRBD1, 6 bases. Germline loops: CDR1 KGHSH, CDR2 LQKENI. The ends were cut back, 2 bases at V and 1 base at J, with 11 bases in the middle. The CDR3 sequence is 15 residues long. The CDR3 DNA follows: TGTGCCAGCTCACCAAAAGGGGGACCGAACACTGAAGCTTTCTTT. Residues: CASSPKGGPNTEAFF.

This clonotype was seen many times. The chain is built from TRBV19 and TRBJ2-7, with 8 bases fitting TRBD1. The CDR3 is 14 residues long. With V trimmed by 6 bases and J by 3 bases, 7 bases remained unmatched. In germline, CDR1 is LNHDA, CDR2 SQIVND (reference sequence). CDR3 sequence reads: CASSARGQDYEQYF. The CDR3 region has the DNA TGTGCCAGTAGCGCCCGGGGACAGGACTACGAGCAGTACTTC.

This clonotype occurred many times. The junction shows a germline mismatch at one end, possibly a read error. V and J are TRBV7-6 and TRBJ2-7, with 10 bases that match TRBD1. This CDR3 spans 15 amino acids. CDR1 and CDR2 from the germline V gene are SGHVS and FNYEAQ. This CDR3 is CASSSLGQGSFEQYF. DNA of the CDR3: TGTGCCAGCAGCTCGCTGGGACAGGGGTCCTTCGAGCAGTACTTC.

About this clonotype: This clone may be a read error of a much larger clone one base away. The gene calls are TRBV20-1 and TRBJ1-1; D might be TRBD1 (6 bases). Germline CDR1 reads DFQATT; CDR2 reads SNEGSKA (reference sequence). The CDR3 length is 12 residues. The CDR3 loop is CSATQGHREAYF. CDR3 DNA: TGCAGTGCTACTCAGGGGCACCGCGAAGCTTACTTT.

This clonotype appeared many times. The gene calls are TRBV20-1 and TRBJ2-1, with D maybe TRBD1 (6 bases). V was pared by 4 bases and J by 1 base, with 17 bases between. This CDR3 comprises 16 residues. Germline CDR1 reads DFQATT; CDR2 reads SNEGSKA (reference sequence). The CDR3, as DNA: TGCAGTGCTATAGACGGGAAGAGGGGGTCCTACAATGAGCAGTTCTTC. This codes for CSAIDGKRGSYNEQFF.

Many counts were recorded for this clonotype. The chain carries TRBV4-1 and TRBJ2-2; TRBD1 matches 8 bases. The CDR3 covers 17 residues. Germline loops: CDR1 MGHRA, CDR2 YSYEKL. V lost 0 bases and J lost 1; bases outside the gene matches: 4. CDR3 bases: TGCGCCAGCAGCCAAGATAAAGGACAGGGGAACACCGGGGAGCTGTTTTTT. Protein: CASSQDKGQGNTGELFF.

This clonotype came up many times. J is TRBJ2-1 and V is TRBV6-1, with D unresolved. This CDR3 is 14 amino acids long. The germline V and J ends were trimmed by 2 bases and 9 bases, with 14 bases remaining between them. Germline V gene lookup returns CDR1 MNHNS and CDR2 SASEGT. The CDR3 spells CASSEFRSNAEQFF. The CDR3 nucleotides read TGTGCCAGCAGTGAATTCAGGTCCAATGCTGAGCAGTTCTTC.

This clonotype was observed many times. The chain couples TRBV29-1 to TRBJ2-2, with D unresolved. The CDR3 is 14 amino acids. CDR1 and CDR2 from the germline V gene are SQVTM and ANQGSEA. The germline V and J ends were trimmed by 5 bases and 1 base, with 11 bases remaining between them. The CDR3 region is CSVTGLLNTGELFF. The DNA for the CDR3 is TGCAGCGTTACGGGTCTGCTGAACACCGGGGAGCTGTTTTTT.

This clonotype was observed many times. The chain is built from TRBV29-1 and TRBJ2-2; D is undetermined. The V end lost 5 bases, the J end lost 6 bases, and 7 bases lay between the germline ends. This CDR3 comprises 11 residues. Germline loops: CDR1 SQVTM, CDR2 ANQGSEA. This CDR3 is CSVNVAGELFF. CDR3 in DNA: TGCAGCGTTAACGTCGCCGGGGAGCTGTTTTTT.

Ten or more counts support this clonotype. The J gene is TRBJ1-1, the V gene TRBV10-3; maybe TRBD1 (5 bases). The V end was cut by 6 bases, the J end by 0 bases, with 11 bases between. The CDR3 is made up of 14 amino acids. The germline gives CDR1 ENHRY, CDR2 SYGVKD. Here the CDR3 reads CAISRQNMNTEAFF. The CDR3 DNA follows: TGTGCCATCAGCCGACAGAATATGAACACTGAAGCTTTCTTT.

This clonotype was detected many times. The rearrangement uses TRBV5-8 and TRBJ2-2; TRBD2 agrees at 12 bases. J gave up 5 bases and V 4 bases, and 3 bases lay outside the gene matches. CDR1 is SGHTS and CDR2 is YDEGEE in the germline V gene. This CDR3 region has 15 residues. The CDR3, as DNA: TGTGCCAGCAGCCCAGGGACTAGCGGGACCGGGGAGCTGTTTTTT. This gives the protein CASSPGTSGTGELFF.

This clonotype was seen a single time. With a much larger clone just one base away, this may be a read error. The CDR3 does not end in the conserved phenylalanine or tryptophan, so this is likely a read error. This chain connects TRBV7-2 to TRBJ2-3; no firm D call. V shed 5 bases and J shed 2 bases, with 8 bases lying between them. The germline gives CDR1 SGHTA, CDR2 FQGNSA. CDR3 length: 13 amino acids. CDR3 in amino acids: CASSGPLTDTQYC. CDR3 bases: TGTGCCAGCAGCGGGCCTCTCACAGATACGCAGTATTGT.

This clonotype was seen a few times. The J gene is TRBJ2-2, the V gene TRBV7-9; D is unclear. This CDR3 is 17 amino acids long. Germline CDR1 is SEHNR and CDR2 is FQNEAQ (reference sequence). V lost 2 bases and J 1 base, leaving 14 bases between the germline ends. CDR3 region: CASSLTGSKGNTGELFF. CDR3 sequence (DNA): TGTGCCAGCAGCTTAACTGGCAGCAAAGGGAACACCGGGGAGCTGTTTTTT.

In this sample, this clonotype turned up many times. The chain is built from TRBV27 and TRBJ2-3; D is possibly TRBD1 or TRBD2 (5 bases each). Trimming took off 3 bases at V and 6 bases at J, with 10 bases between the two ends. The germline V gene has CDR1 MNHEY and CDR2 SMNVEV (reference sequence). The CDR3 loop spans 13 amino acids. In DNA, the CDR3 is TGTGCCAGCAGTTTCCGGGACCTCGATACGCAGTATTTT. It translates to CASSFRDLDTQYF.

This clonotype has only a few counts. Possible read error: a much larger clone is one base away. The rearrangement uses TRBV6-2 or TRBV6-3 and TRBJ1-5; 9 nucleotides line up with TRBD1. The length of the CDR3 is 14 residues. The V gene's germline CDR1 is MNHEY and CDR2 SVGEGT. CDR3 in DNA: TGTGCCAGCACTGGACAGGGGAGCAATCAGCCCCGGCATTTT. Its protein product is CASTGQGSNQPRHF.

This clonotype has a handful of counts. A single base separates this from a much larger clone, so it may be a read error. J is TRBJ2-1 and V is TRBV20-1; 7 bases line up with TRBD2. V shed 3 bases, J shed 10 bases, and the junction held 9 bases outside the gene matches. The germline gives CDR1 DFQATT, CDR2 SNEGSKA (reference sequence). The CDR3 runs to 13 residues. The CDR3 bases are TGCAGTGCTAGGGGGAGGGCCCTCAAGGAGCAGTTCTTC. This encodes CSARGRALKEQFF.

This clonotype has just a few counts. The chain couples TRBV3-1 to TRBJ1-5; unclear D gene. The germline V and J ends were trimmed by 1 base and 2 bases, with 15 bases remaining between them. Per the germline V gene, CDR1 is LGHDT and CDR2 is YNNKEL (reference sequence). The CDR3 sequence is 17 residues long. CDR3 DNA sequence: TGTGCCAGCAGCCAAGGCCGGTGGTCCGCGGGCAATCAGCCCCAGCATTTT. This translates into CASSQGRWSAGNQPQHF.

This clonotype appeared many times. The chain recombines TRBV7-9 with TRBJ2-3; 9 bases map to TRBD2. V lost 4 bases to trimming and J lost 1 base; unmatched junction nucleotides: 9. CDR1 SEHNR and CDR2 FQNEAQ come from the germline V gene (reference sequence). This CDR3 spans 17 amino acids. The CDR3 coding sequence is TGTGCCAGCAGCTCAACTCCGGGACTAGCCGGCACAGATACGCAGTATTTT. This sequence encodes CASSSTPGLAGTDTQYF. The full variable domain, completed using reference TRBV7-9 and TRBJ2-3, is DTGVSQNPRHKITKRGQNVTFRCDPISEHNRLYWYRQTLGQGPEFLTYFQNEAQLEKSRLLSDRFSAERPKGSFSTLEIQRTEQGDSAMYLCASSSTPGLAGTDTQYFGPGTRLTVL.